A single T cell receptor (beta chain) is shown here with its context. Its antigen is still unknown. The source of the sample is a study of T cell responses to AZD1222 COVID-19 vaccine. Study-wide results and caveats: Seropositive at baseline were only a handful of AZD1222 recipients.

This table comes from immunoSEQ multiplex PCR, and its TCRdb copy is limited to in-frame clones, with some not included. This sample has 150,000 to 200,000 clones; about 92% occur once, and the top ten carry approximately 0.88%. V was pared by 1 base and J by 7 bases, with 27 bases between. The germline CDR1 and CDR2 sequences are LGHDT and YNNKEL (reference sequence). The CDR3 runs to 19 residues. Specimen: peripheral blood, collected on day 0 of AZD1222 vaccination. The receptor's source is an adult in good health. V gene TRBV3-1 (or the pseudogene TRBV3-2) combines with J gene TRBJ2-3, with a possible D match to TRBD1 (6 bases). DNA of the CDR3: TGTGCCAGCAGCCAAGGTAAAGCCTTACCGGGACAACGGCGACATACGCAGTATTTT. Translated, it gives CASSQGKALPGQRRHTQYF.